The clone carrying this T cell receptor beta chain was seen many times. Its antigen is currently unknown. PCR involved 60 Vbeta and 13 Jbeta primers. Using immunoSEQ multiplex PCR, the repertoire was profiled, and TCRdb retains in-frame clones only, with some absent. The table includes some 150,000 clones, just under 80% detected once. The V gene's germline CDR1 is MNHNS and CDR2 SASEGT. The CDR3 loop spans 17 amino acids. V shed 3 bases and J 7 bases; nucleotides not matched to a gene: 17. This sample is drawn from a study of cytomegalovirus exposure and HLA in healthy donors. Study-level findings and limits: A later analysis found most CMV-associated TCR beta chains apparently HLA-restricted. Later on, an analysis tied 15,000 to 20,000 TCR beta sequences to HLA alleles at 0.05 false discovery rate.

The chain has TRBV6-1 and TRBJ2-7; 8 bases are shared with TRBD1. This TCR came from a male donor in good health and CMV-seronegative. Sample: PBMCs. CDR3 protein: CASSDQGDRRTRREQYF. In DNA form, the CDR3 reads TGTGCCAGCAGTGACCAAGGGGACAGGCGAACCCGGAGAGAGCAGTACTTC.